The 14 T cell receptor beta chains given below trace back to one sample, sequenced in a study of shared clonotypes between healthy human individuals. TCRdb's copy holds only in-frame clones and misses some; the assay was immunoSEQ multiplex PCR. The sample has 2,500,000 or so clones; approximately 90% are singletons. Specimen: naive CD4+ T cells from PBMCs. Subset noted: CD45RA+ positively selected. The receptor set was obtained from a young man in good health. Some clones in this sample may be carry-over from other donors' samples.

This clone was counted a few times. Other DNA variants within this sample encode the same CDR3. The chain carries TRBV2 and TRBJ1-1; D gene ambiguous. V was clipped by 6 bases and J by 2 bases, with 10 bases between them. The CDR3 runs to 13 residues. Per the germline V gene, CDR1 is SNHLY and CDR2 is FYNNEI. The CDR3, as DNA: TGTGCCAGCAGGGACCGCCTTAACACTGAAGCTTTCTTT. Translated, it gives CASRDRLNTEAFF.

This chain connects TRBV6-6 to TRBJ2-2, with D tentatively TRBD1 (6 bases). V was trimmed by 6 bases and J by 4 bases, leaving 12 bases between them. The germline V gene has CDR1 MNHNY and CDR2 SVGAGI (reference sequence). The CDR3 contains 14 residues. The CDR3 protein is CASSKGTPTGELFF. The CDR3 DNA sequence: TGTGCCAGCAGCAAGGGGACACCCACCGGGGAGCTGTTTTTT.

V usage is TRBV2 and J usage is TRBJ1-5, with D possibly being TRBD1 (5 bases). Germline CDR1 SNHLY, CDR2 FYNNEI. V lost 4 bases, J lost 6 bases, and 16 bases lay in between. The CDR3 is 15 amino acids. This CDR3 is CASSGGVKSSQPQHF. CDR3 sequence (DNA): TGTGCCAGCAGTGGGGGGGTCAAGAGTAGTCAGCCCCAGCATTTT.

This clone has a single count. This chain connects TRBV28 to TRBJ1-4; D possibly corresponds to TRBD1 (5 bases). CDR3 length: 16 residues. V lost 3 bases and J 7 bases, leaving 18 bases between the germline ends. CDR1 MDHEN and CDR2 SYDVKM come from the germline V gene. CDR3 amino acids: CASSFPRGLGSEKLFF. The CDR3 nucleotides read TGTGCCAGCAGTTTCCCCCGGGGGTTGGGGAGTGAAAAACTGTTTTTT.

The chain couples TRBV5-4 to TRBJ2-3; 7 positions match TRBD2. V dropped 3 bases and J dropped 0; count of bases not matched to a gene: 7. The CDR3 has 16 amino acids. Looked up from germline, CDR1 is SGHNT and CDR2 is YYREEE (reference sequence). CDR3 nucleotides: TGTGCCAGCAGCTCACCTAGCGGCTCTAGCACAGATACGCAGTATTTT. It codes for CASSSPSGSSTDTQYF.

This clone showed up just a few times. The chain joins TRBV9 to TRBJ1-2; D not certain. The length of the CDR3 is 13 residues. The V end was cut by 4 bases, the J end by 1 base, with 8 bases between. The germline V gene has CDR1 SGDLS and CDR2 YYNGEE. CDR3 DNA: TGTGCCAGCAGCCCAGCACTTAACTATGGCTACACCTTC. As protein: CASSPALNYGYTF.

This chain uses TRBV29-1 with TRBJ1-2, with a possible D match to TRBD1 (6 bases). This CDR3 has 13 amino acids. The ends were cut back, 3 bases at V and 5 bases at J, with 13 bases in the middle. Germline CDR1 is SQVTM and CDR2 is ANQGSEA. CDR3 nucleotides: TGCAGCGTTGAGTCCGGGCAGGGGTATGGCTACACCTTC. This encodes CSVESGQGYGYTF.

Details on this clone: The same CDR3 is also encoded by other DNA sequences in this sample. The V call is TRBV28, the J call TRBJ1-5; TRBD1 might be the D (5 bases). The CDR3 length is 13 residues. Germline V CDR1 and CDR2: MDHEN, SYDVKM. Trimming removed 6 bases from V and 4 bases from J, with 10 bases in between. The CDR3 DNA sequence: TGTGCCAGCAGCCTTGACAGAAATCAGCCCCAGCATTTT. Its protein is CASSLDRNQPQHF.

This clone occurred a few times. This chain joins TRBV15 and TRBJ1-1; no firm D call. Trimming cost V 5 bases and J 7 bases, with 14 bases left between them. The CDR3 is 13 residues long. Germline CDR1 reads LNHNV; CDR2 reads YYDKDF (reference sequence). CDR3 sequence reads: CATSRPGRDEAFF. CDR3 coding DNA: TGTGCCACCAGCCGCCCCGGGAGGGATGAAGCTTTCTTT. The full variable domain, in which reference TRBV15 and TRBJ1-1 provide the parts outside the CDR3, is DAMVIQNPRYQVTQFGKPVTLSCSQTLNHNVMYWYQQKSSQAPKLLFHYYDKDFNNEADTPDNFQSRRPNTSFCFLDIRSPGLGDTAMYLCATSRPGRDEAFFGQGTRLTVV.

The CDR3 loop is CASSLGTGQGGNTIYF. CDR3 in DNA: TGTGCCAGCAGCTTGGGGACAGGGCAGGGTGGAAACACCATATATTTT. This chain joins TRBV7-9 and TRBJ1-3; TRBD1 matches 9 bases. Germline V gives CDR1 SEHNR, CDR2 FQNEAQ (reference sequence). J lost 3 bases, V lost 3 bases, and 6 bases had no gene match. This CDR3 region has 16 residues.

The V and J genes are TRBV18 and TRBJ2-1; D is perhaps TRBD2 (5 bases). Germline V CDR1 and CDR2: KGHSH, LQKENI. The CDR3 runs 15 residues. V was cut by 2 bases and J by 0 bases, with 8 bases left in between. In DNA, the CDR3 is TGTGCCAGCTCACCAGGAGGTGGCTCCTACAATGAGCAGTTCTTC. Amino acids: CASSPGGGSYNEQFF.

The chain uses TRBV19 and TRBJ1-3; possible D gene TRBD1, 5 bases. Germline lookup yields CDR1 LNHDA and CDR2 SQIVND (reference sequence). With 11 bases removed from V and 4 bases from J, the gap between germline ends came to 18 bases. The CDR3 is 14 amino acids. The CDR3 protein is CAQGVSGLGNTIYF. As DNA, the CDR3 is TGTGCCCAGGGAGTTTCCGGCCTCGGAAACACCATATATTTT.

This sequence joins TRBV4-1 and TRBJ1-5, with 10 bases lining up with TRBD1. V dropped 4 bases and J dropped 6; count of bases not matched to a gene: 6. Germline V lookup: CDR1 MGHRA, CDR2 YSYEKL. The length of the CDR3 is 15 residues. CDR3 loop: CASSLRTGGIQPQHF. Here the CDR3 DNA reads TGCGCCAGCAGCCTCCGGACAGGGGGTATTCAGCCCCAGCATTTT.

V and J are TRBV15 and TRBJ2-3, with D possibly matching TRBD2 (6 bases). From germline, CDR1 is LNHNV and CDR2 YYDKDF (reference sequence). The V end was cut by 3 bases, the J end by 0 bases, with 10 bases between. This CDR3 contains 15 residues. CDR3: CATSRWGESTDTQYF. DNA for the CDR3: TGTGCCACCAGCAGGTGGGGGGAAAGCACAGATACGCAGTATTTT.